This passage covers 30 T cell receptor beta chains from one sample sequenced in a study of vaccination and CD4 T cells after COVID-19. The antigens for these receptors are not known. As to treatment: roughly nine-day PBMC culture with coronavirus spike peptide pools or control peptides (ViraFEST assay). The collection of CD4+ T cells from the unexposed donor took place before the COVID-19 pandemic (2011-2018). The study sequenced cultured CD4+ T cell DNA using the Oncomine TCR Beta short-read assay. In this case, cultured CD4+ T cells provided the extracted genomic DNA. TCRdb reprocessed the PCR reads with MiXCR, giving one entry per CDR3 protein. In the table there are nearly 7,000 distinct CDR3 sequences, approximately 34% of which are singletons. Sequencing was performed on CD4+ T cells from blood, cultured in vitro. All receptors derive from a human donor in good health.

This clonotype appeared a few times. The chain combines TRBV5-8 with TRBJ2-3; 9 nucleotides line up with TRBD1. The CDR3 extends over 15 amino acids. Germline-derived CDR1 and CDR2 are SGHTS and YDEGEE. Trimming at V came to 4 bases and at J to 5 bases, leaving 8 bases not matched to a gene. CDR3 protein: CASSPGQGNIDTQYF. The CDR3 DNA sequence: TGTGCCAGCAGCCCTGGACAGGGGAATATAGATACGCAGTATTTT.

Judged by abundance, this clonotype is medium-sized. The V and J genes are TRBV6-5 and TRBJ1-5, with 9 bases that match TRBD1. V shed 6 bases, J shed 4 bases, and the junction held 7 bases outside the gene matches. From germline, CDR1 is MNHEY and CDR2 SVGAGI. This CDR3 is built from 15 residues. The CDR3 region is CASRYTGGFNQPQHF. CDR3 DNA sequence: TGTGCCAGCAGATACACAGGGGGCTTTAATCAGCCCCAGCATTTT.

This clonotype was observed a handful of times. The chain is built from TRBV7-9 and TRBJ2-7; possible D gene TRBD2, 5 bases. CDR1 is SEHNR and CDR2 is FQNEAQ in the germline V gene (reference sequence). The ends were cut back, 7 bases at V and 1 base at J, with 11 bases in the middle. This CDR3 has 13 amino acids. The CDR3 DNA is TGTGCCAGCACCTACGGGGATTCCTACGAGCAGTACTTC. Translating gives CASTYGDSYEQYF.

The genes are TRBV7-3 and TRBJ2-5; 7 bases align to TRBD1. The CDR3 loop spans 13 amino acids. Germline loops: CDR1 SGHTA, CDR2 FQGTGA. V lost 4 bases, J lost 4 bases, and 3 bases stayed unmatched. CDR3 coding DNA: TGTGCCAGCAGCTCACAGGGGTCAGAGACCCAGTACTTC. It translates to CASSSQGSETQYF.

The J gene is TRBJ1-1, the V gene TRBV27; TRBD1 agrees at 7 bases. The junction had 2 bases not matched to a gene; V was cut back by 3 bases and J by 1 base. The CDR3 length is 14 residues. Germline V gene lookup returns CDR1 MNHEY and CDR2 SMNVEV (reference sequence). This chain's CDR3 is CASSFYRGNTEAFF. Written as DNA, the CDR3 is TGTGCCAGCAGTTTTTACAGGGGGAACACTGAAGCTTTCTTT.

V gene TRBV27 combines with J gene TRBJ2-3; tentative D call: TRBD2 (6 bases). Germline assignment: CDR1 MNHEY and CDR2 SMNVEV (reference sequence). The CDR3 is 14 residues long. V gave up 8 bases and J gave up 0 bases, with 12 bases separating them. CDR3 coding DNA: TGTGCCAGCGGGAGCGGGTTTAGCACAGATACGCAGTATTTT. It encodes CASGSGFSTDTQYF.

V usage is TRBV18 and J usage is TRBJ2-7, with 9 bases lining up with TRBD2. J lost 5 bases, V lost 5 bases, and 10 bases had no gene match. CDR1 KGHSH and CDR2 LQKENI come from the germline V gene. The CDR3 loop spans 15 amino acids. DNA for the CDR3: TGTGCCAGCTCAGGCCTTAGCGGGAGTGAGAACGAGCAGTACTTC. Translated: CASSGLSGSENEQYF. The whole variable domain, remainder taken from reference TRBV18 and TRBJ2-7, is NAGVMQNPRHLVRRRGQEARLRCSPMKGHSHVYWYRQLPEEGLKFMVYLQKENIIDESGMPKERFSAEFPKEGPSILRIQQVVRGDSAAYFCASSGLSGSENEQYFGPGTRLTVT.

This clonotype was counted between two and nine times. CDR3 nucleotide sequence: TGTGCCAGCAGCTTTAGTGTGGCTTTCTTT. Its translation is CASSFSVAFF. The chain carries TRBV7-2 and TRBJ1-1, with D unresolved. Trimming removed 3 bases from V and 11 bases from J, with 7 bases in between. Germline V gene lookup returns CDR1 SGHTA and CDR2 FQGNSA. This CDR3 has 10 residues.

This sequence joins TRBV2 and TRBJ1-1; D is unclear. CDR1 SNHLY and CDR2 FYNNEI come from the germline V gene. CDR3 length: 15 residues. Trimming stripped 5 bases from V and 3 bases from J, with 16 bases between. The CDR3 DNA is TGTGCCAGCAGTCCTGGGCCTGGCGGCGACACTGAAGCTTTCTTT. Amino acids: CASSPGPGGDTEAFF.

The chain couples TRBV27 to TRBJ1-3; no clear D. CDR1 MNHEY and CDR2 SMNVEV come from the germline V gene (reference sequence). Trimming removed 3 bases from V and 0 bases from J, with 6 bases in between. The length of the CDR3 is 14 residues. CDR3 coding DNA: TGTGCCAGCAGTTTGACAAACTCTGGAAACACCATATATTTT. Translated: CASSLTNSGNTIYF.

V gene TRBV7-2 combines with J gene TRBJ2-3; D remains unclear. CDR3 size: 16 residues. Trimming took 2 bases from V and 0 from J, leaving 12 bases between them. CDR1 and CDR2 (germline): SGHTA, FQGNSA. CDR3 in amino acids: CASSLSPGTSTDTQYF. For the CDR3, the DNA is TGTGCCAGCAGCTTATCTCCGGGTACTAGCACAGATACGCAGTATTTT.

This sequence joins TRBV2 and TRBJ1-2; D gene unclear. The germline gives CDR1 SNHLY, CDR2 FYNNEI. V was shortened by 6 bases and J by 6 bases, with 14 bases between the two germline ends. This CDR3 has 13 amino acids. CDR3 DNA sequence: TGTGCCAGCAGATCCCCAAGGGAGGATGGCTACACCTTC. It yields the protein CASRSPREDGYTF.

This rearrangement joins TRBV9 to TRBJ2-7, with TRBD2 identical over 11 bases. J lost 3 bases, V lost 4 bases, and 9 bases had no gene match. The germline V gene encodes CDR1 SGDLS and CDR2 YYNGEE. The CDR3 contains 16 residues. The CDR3 coding sequence is TGTGCCAGCAGCAAAACAGGGACTAGCGGAAACTACGAGCAGTACTTC. It translates to CASSKTGTSGNYEQYF.

This clonotype has just a few counts. The rearrangement uses TRBV4-2 and TRBJ2-5, with D possibly matching TRBD1 (5 bases). Between the trimmed V and J ends, which lost 1 base and 0 bases, there was a span of 6 bases. CDR3 length: 14 residues. Germline assignment: CDR1 LGHNA and CDR2 YNFKEQ. The CDR3 DNA reads as TGTGCCAGCAGCCAAGGACAGCACCAAGAGACCCAGTACTTC. Amino acid sequence: CASSQGQHQETQYF.

This clonotype was counted only a few times. The chain combines TRBV30 with TRBJ1-2; 10 nucleotides match TRBD1. Trimming cost V 1 base and J 0 bases; bases outside gene matches: 8. Germline CDR1 and CDR2: GTSNPN and SVGIG (reference sequence). The CDR3 loop spans 17 amino acids. The chain's CDR3 is CAWSGVSGTGANYGYTF. As DNA, the CDR3 is TGTGCCTGGAGTGGTGTCAGCGGGACAGGGGCTAACTATGGCTACACCTTC.

Of note for this clonotype: The junction differs from germline at one of its ends, possibly a read error. V is TRBV27 and J is TRBJ2-3; D may be TRBD1 or TRBD2 (5 bases each). This CDR3 comprises 17 residues. The germline V gene has CDR1 MNHEY and CDR2 SMNVEV (reference sequence). Here the CDR3 DNA reads TGTACCAGCAGTCCGCGCTGGGGCTCGGGGCGGGCAGATACGCAGTATTTT. Translation: CTSSPRWGSGRADTQYF.

The chain joins TRBV27 to TRBJ1-2; tentative D call: TRBD1 (6 bases). The germline gives CDR1 MNHEY, CDR2 SMNVEV (reference sequence). The V gene lost 4 bases and the J gene lost 4 bases, with 22 bases spanning the gap. This CDR3 is built from 17 residues. The CDR3 loop is CASSSRGQSGTFYGYTF. The CDR3 nucleotides read TGTGCCAGCAGTTCCAGGGGTCAATCCGGGACGTTCTATGGCTACACCTTC.

The J gene is TRBJ1-2, the V gene TRBV2; D remains unclear. Germline lookup yields CDR1 SNHLY and CDR2 FYNNEI. CDR3 length: 13 amino acids. V was cut by 3 bases and J by 7 bases, with 12 bases left in between. The CDR3 DNA sequence: TGTGCCAGCAGTGATATGGCAGTGTCTGGCTACACCTTC. Translation: CASSDMAVSGYTF.

This clonotype turned up a few times. This chain connects TRBV4-3 to TRBJ1-6, with D tentatively TRBD1 (6 bases). This CDR3 region has 16 residues. Germline values: CDR1 LGHNA, CDR2 YSLEER. V lost 1 base, J lost 7 bases, and 14 bases lay in between. CDR3 DNA: TGCGCCAGCAGCCAAGGTCTTTCAGGGGCCAATTCACCCCTCCACTTT. Amino acids: CASSQGLSGANSPLHF.

The V call is TRBV10-3, the J call TRBJ2-1, with D perhaps being TRBD1 or TRBD2 (6 bases each). V gave up 4 bases and J gave up 3 bases, with 13 bases separating them. The CDR3 has 15 residues. Looked up from germline, CDR1 is ENHRY and CDR2 is SYGVKD. The CDR3 region is CAISVDGGNYNEQFF. The CDR3 DNA sequence: TGTGCCATCAGTGTGGACGGGGGCAACTACAATGAGCAGTTCTTC.

This clonotype appeared a few times. J is TRBJ1-2 and V is TRBV19, with 10 bases matching TRBD1. The germline V gene encodes CDR1 LNHDA and CDR2 SQIVND (reference sequence). There are 15 residues in the CDR3. The V and J ends lost 6 bases and 3 bases, in that order; junction bases with no gene match: 7. The CDR3 nucleotides are TGTGCCAGTAGCCGCACCGGGACAGGGGACTATGGCTACACCTTC. Translated: CASSRTGTGDYGYTF.

The chain joins TRBV6-1 to TRBJ2-7; D ambiguous. The CDR3 runs to 14 residues. Trimming removed 8 bases at V and 3 bases at J, with 17 bases between. Germline CDR1 MNHNS, CDR2 SASEGT. This CDR3 is CASVHNPSYYEQYF. The CDR3 bases are TGTGCCAGCGTCCATAACCCGTCCTACTACGAGCAGTACTTC.

V gene TRBV20-1 combines with J gene TRBJ2-5; the match to TRBD2 covers 8 bases. V gave up 0 bases and J gave up 2 bases; unmatched junction bases: 5. The CDR3 sequence is 15 residues long. The germline V gene has CDR1 DFQATT and CDR2 SNEGSKA (reference sequence). CDR3 protein: CSARETSGRQETQYF. CDR3 coding DNA: TGCAGTGCTAGAGAAACTAGCGGACGTCAAGAGACCCAGTACTTC.

The chain joins TRBV27 to TRBJ1-2; 7 nucleotides line up with TRBD1. The J segment lost 5 bases and the V segment lost 5 bases, leaving 17 bases of the junction unmatched. The CDR3 spans 17 residues. Germline V gene sequence: CDR1 MNHEY, CDR2 SMNVEV (reference sequence). CDR3 coding DNA: TGTGCCAGCAGTCCCGGGGACAGCCTCTTTACGGGGTATGGCTACACCTTC. Protein sequence: CASSPGDSLFTGYGYTF.

J is TRBJ2-3 and V is TRBV19; D may be TRBD1 (6 bases). Germline V CDR1 and CDR2: LNHDA, SQIVND (reference sequence). Trimming took off 11 bases at V and 0 bases at J, with 12 bases between the two ends. This CDR3 is 13 amino acids long. CDR3 region: CASKTGSTDTQYF. DNA of the CDR3: TGTGCCTCTAAGACAGGAAGCACAGATACGCAGTATTTT.

This chain links TRBV7-9 with TRBJ2-7; D is perhaps TRBD1 or TRBD2 (6 bases each). The V and J ends lost 1 base and 5 bases respectively, with 12 bases between them. This CDR3 region has 14 residues. Germline V gene data show CDR1 as SEHNR and CDR2 as FQNEAQ (reference sequence). The CDR3 DNA reads as TGTGCCAGCAGCTTAGGGCAGGGGAGGCACGAGCAGTACTTC. Protein sequence: CASSLGQGRHEQYF.

The rearrangement joins TRBV15 to TRBJ1-4, with D perhaps TRBD1 (6 bases). This CDR3 has 15 amino acids. Looked up from germline, CDR1 is LNHNV and CDR2 is YYDKDF (reference sequence). V lost 4 bases, J lost 0 bases, and 9 bases lay in between. This CDR3 is CATSTAGATNEKLFF. CDR3 DNA sequence: TGTGCCACCAGCACTGCAGGGGCAACTAATGAAAAACTGTTTTTT.

This clonotype occurred a few times. The rearrangement joins TRBV21-1 to TRBJ1-6; the D segment call TRBD1 is taken from the table without a DNA check. TRBV21-1 constitutes a pseudogene. The CDR3 is 13 residues long. The CDR3 sequence: CASSKVLGDGDHF. The CDR3 bases are TGTGCCAGCAGCAAAGTGTTAGGGGATGGTGACCACTTT.

The V gene is TRBV28, the J gene TRBJ2-2; D is unresolved. Germline-derived CDR1 and CDR2 are MDHEN and SYDVKM. Trimming took 2 bases from V and 0 from J, leaving 7 bases between them. This CDR3 is 15 amino acids long. The CDR3 loop is CASSLGPSNTGELFF. Here the CDR3 DNA reads TGTGCCAGCAGTTTAGGGCCCTCGAACACCGGGGAGCTGTTTTTT.

This clonotype has just a few counts. The gene calls are TRBV6-5 and TRBJ2-7; possible D gene TRBD1, 5 bases. Trimming cost V 2 bases and J 7 bases, with 18 bases left between them. Germline CDR1 and CDR2: MNHEY and SVGAGI. This CDR3 region has 15 residues. CDR3 protein: CASSYALGQPVEQYF. In DNA form, the CDR3 reads TGTGCCAGCAGTTACGCTCTGGGGCAGCCTGTTGAGCAGTACTTC.